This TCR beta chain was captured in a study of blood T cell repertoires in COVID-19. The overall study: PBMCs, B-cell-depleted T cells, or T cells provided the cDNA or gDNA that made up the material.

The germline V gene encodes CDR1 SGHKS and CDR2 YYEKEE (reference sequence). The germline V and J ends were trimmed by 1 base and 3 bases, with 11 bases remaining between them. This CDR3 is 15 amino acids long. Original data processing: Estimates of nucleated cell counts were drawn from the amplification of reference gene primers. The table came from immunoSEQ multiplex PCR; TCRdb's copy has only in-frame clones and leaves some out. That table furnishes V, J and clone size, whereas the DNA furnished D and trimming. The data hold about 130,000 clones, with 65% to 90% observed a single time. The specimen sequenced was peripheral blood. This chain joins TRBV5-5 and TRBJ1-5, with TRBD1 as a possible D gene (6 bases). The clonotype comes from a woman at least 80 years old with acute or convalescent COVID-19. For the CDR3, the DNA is TGTGCCAGCAGCTTGTCCGGGACATTCAATCAGCCCCAGCATTTT. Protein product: CASSLSGTFNQPQHF.